Included here is one T cell receptor (beta chain) sequence, with context. Original processing notes: Reference gene primers were amplified, and this amplification served to estimate nucleated cell counts. Sequencing used immunoSEQ multiplex PCR; TCRdb keeps in-frame clones, though not all of them. From that table come the V and J calls and clone size; the DNA was used to work out D and trimming. The sample lists just over 150,000 clones; about 85% were seen once. The data were taken from a study of blood T cell repertoires in COVID-19. Whole-study context: From T cells, B-cell-depleted T cells, or PBMCs came the material, which was cDNA or gDNA.

V lost 4 bases to trimming and J lost 1 base, with 14 bases between them. The CDR3 runs to 16 residues. Germline-derived CDR1 and CDR2 are KGHSH and LQKENI. The V gene is TRBV18, the J gene TRBJ1-5; perhaps TRBD1 as D (5 bases). The sequence was obtained from a human donor with acute or convalescent COVID-19. The donor label of this sample is uncertain. The sample consisted of peripheral blood. The CDR3 DNA reads TGTGCCAGCTCACTCCTAGACAGCCGAAGCAATCAGCCCCAGCATTTT. Translating it yields CASSLLDSRSNQPQHF.